This T cell receptor beta chain was captured by sequencing in a study of preoperative IRX-2 immunotherapy in early breast cancer. Treatment given: preoperative locoregional IRX-2 cytokine immunotherapy. Germline V gene sequence: CDR1 GTSNPN, CDR2 SVGIG (reference sequence). Trimming at V came to 4 bases and at J to 4 bases, leaving 4 bases not matched to a gene. CDR3 size: 13 residues. TCRdb's table, derived via immunoSEQ multiplex PCR, lists solely in-frame clones and lacks some. This sample carries about 45,000 clones, approximately 77% of them seen once, and the ten largest clones take roughly 1.2%.

This chain links TRBV30 with TRBJ1-1, with TRBD1 identical over 9 bases. The receptor comes from a human donor with breast cancer. Material: tumor tissue, obtained after IRX-2 immunotherapy. CDR3 nucleotides: TGTGCCTGGATGGGGGACAGGGCCACTGAAGCTTTCTTT. Protein: CAWMGDRATEAFF.